Sequencing of this TCR beta chain was carried out in a study of blood T cell repertoires in COVID-19. Here immunoSEQ multiplex PCR was the method, and the copy in TCRdb shows in-frame clones only, minus some. The table lists roughly 480,000 clones, 75% to 90% of them singletons. The CDR3 is made up of 13 amino acids. Trimming stripped 7 bases from V and 3 bases from J, with 12 bases between. In this sample, this clone turned up once. Sequenced: peripheral blood. The source is a man between 18 and 29 years old with COVID-19, enrolled during active disease. V usage is TRBV12-3 or TRBV12-4 and J usage is TRBJ1-1; D is unclear. The CDR3 spells CASIPTDYTEAFF. CDR3 DNA: TGTGCCAGCATCCCCACTGACTACACTGAAGCTTTCTTT.